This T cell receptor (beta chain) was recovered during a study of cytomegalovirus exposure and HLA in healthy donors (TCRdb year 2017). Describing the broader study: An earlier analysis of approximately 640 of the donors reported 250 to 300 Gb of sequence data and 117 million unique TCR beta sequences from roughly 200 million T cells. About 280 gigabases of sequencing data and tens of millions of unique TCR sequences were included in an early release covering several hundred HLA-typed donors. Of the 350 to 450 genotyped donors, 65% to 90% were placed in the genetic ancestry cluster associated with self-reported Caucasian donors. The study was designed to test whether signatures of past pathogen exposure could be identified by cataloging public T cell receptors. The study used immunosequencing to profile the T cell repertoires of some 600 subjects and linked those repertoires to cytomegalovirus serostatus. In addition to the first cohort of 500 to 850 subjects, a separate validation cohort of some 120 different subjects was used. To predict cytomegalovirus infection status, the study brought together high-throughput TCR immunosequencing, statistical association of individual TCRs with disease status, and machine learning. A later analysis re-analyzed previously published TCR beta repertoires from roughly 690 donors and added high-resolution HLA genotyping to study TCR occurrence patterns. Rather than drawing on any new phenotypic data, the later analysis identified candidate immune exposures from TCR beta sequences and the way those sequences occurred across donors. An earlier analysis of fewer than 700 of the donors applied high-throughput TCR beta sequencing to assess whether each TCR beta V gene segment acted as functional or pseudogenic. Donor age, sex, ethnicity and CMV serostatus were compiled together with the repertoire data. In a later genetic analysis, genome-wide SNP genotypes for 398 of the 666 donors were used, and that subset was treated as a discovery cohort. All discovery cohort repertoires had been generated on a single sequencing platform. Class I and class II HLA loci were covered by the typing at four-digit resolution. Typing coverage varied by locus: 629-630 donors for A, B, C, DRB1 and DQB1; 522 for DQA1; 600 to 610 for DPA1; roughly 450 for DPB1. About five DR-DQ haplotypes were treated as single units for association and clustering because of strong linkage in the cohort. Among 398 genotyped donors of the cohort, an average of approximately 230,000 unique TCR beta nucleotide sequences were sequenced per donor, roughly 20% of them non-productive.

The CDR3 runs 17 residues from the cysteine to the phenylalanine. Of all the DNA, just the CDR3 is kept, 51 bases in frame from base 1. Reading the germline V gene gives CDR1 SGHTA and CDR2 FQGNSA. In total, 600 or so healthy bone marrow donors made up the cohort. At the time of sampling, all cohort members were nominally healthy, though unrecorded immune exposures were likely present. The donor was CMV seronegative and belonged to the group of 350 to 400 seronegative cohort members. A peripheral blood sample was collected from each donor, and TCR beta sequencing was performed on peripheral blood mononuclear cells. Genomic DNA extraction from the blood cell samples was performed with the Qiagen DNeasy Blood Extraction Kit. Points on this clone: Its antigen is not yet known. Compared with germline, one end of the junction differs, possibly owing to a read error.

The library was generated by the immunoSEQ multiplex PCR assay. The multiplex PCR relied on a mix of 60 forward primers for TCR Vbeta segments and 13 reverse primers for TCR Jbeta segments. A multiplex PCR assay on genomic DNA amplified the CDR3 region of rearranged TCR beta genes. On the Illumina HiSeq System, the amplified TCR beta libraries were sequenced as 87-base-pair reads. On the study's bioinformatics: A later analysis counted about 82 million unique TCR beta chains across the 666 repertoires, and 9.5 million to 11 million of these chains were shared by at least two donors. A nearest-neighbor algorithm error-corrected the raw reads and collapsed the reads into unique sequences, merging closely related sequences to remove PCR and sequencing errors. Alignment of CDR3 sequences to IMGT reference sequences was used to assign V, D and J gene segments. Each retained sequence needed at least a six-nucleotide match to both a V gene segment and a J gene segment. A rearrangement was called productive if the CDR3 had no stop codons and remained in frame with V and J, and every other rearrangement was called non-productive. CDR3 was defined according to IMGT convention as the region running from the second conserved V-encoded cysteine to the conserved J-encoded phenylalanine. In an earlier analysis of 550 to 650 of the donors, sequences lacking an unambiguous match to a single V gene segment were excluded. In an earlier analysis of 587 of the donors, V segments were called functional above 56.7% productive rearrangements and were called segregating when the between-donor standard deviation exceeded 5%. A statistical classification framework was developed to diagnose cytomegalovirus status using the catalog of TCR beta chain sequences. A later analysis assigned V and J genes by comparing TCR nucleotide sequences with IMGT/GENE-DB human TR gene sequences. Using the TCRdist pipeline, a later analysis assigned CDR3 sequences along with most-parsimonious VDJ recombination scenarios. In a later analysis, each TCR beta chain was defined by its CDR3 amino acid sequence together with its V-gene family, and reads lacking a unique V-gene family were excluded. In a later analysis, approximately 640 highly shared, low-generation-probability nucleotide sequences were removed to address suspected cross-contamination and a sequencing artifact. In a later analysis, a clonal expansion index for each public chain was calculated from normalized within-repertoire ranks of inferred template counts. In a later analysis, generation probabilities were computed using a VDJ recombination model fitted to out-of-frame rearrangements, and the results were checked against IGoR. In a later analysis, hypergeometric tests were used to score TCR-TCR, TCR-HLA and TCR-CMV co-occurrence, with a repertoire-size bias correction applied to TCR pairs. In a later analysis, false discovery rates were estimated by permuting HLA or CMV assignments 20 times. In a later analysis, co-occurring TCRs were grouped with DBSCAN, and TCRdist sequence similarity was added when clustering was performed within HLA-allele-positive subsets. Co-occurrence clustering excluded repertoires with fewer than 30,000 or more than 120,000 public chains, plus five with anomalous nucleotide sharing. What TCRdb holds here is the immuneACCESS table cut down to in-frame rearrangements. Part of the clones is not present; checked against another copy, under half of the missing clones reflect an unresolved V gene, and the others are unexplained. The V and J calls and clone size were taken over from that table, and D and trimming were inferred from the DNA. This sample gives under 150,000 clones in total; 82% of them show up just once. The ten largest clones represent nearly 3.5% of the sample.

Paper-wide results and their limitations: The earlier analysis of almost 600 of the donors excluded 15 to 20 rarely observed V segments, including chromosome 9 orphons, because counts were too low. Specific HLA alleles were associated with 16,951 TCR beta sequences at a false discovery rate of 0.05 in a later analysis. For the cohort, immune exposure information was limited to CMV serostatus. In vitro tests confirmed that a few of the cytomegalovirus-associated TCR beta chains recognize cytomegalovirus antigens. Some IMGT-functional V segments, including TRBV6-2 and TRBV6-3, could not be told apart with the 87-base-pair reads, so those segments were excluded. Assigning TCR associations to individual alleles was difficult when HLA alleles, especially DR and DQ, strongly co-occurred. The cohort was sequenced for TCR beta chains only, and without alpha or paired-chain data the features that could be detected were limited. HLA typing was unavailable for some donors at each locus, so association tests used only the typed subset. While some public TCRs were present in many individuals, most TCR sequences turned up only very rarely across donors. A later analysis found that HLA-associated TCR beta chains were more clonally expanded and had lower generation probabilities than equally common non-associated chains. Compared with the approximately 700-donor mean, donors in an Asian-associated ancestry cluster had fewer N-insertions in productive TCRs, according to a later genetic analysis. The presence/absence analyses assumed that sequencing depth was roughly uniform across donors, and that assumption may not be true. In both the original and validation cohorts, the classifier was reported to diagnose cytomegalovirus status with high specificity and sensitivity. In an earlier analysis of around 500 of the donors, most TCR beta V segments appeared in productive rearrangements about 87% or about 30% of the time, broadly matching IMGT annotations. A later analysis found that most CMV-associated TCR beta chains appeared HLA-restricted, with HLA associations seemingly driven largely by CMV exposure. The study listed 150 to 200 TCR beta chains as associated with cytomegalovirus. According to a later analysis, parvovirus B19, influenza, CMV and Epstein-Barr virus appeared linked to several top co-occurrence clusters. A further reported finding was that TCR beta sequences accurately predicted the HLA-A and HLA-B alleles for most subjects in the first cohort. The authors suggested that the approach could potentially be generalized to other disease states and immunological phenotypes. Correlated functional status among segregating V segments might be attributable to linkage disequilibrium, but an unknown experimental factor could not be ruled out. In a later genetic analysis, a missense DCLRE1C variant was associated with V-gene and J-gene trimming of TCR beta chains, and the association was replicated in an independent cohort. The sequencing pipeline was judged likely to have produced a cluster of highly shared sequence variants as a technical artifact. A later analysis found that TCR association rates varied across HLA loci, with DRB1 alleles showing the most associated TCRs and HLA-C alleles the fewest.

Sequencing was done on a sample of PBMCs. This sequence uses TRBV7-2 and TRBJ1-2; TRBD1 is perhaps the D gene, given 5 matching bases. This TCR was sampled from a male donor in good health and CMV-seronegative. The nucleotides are TGCGCCAGCAGCCAAGATCTTCCGTCCAGGGAATCTGATGGCTACACCTTC. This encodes CASSQDLPSRESDGYTF.